This T cell receptor beta chain was recovered during a study of CD8 T cells in Susac syndrome. Blood CD8+ and CD4+ T cells underwent high-throughput TCR beta sequencing. The RNA input was about 0.5 to 1 ug, and it was reverse transcribed with random hexamers. By means of immunoSEQ multiplex PCR, TCR beta CDR3 spanning 54 Vbeta and 13 Jbeta underwent amplification. TCRdb processed the immunoSEQ multiplex PCR reads anew with MiXCR; each CDR3 protein has one entry. The repertoire includes 200,000 to 250,000 distinct CDR3 sequences, around nine tenths of them detected once, and about 0.13% sits in the top ten. The clonotype comes from a human donor with multiple sclerosis. Source material: CD8+ T cells from PBMCs.

The DNA for the CDR3 is TGTGCCAGCAGCTCACCCAGAGATCTGAACACTGAAGCTTTCTTT. Protein sequence: CASSSPRDLNTEAFF. The chain combines TRBV7-9 with TRBJ1-1; no firm D call. Germline lookup yields CDR1 SEHNR and CDR2 FQNEAQ (reference sequence). The CDR3 has 15 residues. Trimming took 4 bases from V and 0 from J, leaving 12 bases between them. The full variable domain, rest sourced from reference TRBV7-9 and TRBJ1-1, is DTGVSQNPRHKITKRGQNVTFRCDPISEHNRLYWYRQTLGQGPEFLTYFQNEAQLEKSRLLSDRFSAERPKGSFSTLEIQRTEQGDSAMYLCASSSPRDLNTEAFFGQGTRLTVV.